A single sample is the source of the 30 T cell receptor beta chains below, sequenced in a study of blood T cell repertoires in COVID-19. The repertoire was sequenced with immunoSEQ multiplex PCR; TCRdb's copy has only in-frame clones and lacks some. The table lists fewer than 350,000 clones, 87% of them singletons. Specimen: peripheral blood. The source of these receptors is a woman aged 45-65 years who had recovered from COVID-19.

The chain carries TRBV30 and TRBJ2-7; the match to TRBD2 covers 9 bases. CDR3 size: 17 residues. The V and J ends lost 0 bases and 2 bases, in that order; junction bases with no gene match: 11. CDR1 is GTSNPN and CDR2 is SVGIG in the germline V gene (reference sequence). CDR3 nucleotide sequence: TGTGCCTGGAGTGTATGGGGGCGGGCTAGCGGGGCCTACGAGCAGTACTTC. Protein product: CAWSVWGRASGAYEQYF.

Here the CDR3 DNA reads TGCGCCAGCAGCTTGGAGGCAGGGGGCTTTGATACGCAGTATTTT. Encoded protein: CASSLEAGGFDTQYF. The V call is TRBV5-1, the J call TRBJ2-3, with 8 bases fitting TRBD1. V shed 0 bases, J shed 6 bases, and the junction held 6 bases outside the gene matches. CDR3 length: 15 amino acids. CDR1 and CDR2 (germline): SGHRS, YFSETQ. The complete variable domain, with remaining parts taken from reference TRBV5-1 and TRBJ2-3, reads KAGVTQTPRYLIKTRGQQVTLSCSPISGHRSVSWYQQTPGQGLQFLFEYFSETQRNKGNFPGRFSGRQFSNSRSEMNVSTLELGDSALYLCASSLEAGGFDTQYFGPGTRLTVL.

This rearrangement joins TRBV6-6 to TRBJ1-2; a weak D match, TRBD1 (6 bases). V was trimmed by 5 bases and J by 4 bases, leaving 23 bases between them. The CDR3 consists of 17 residues. CDR1 and CDR2 (germline): MNHNY, SVGAGI (reference sequence). In DNA form, the CDR3 reads TGTGCCAGCAGTCGATCCCTACAGGGAGTACGGAGCTATGGCTACACCTTC. Its protein product is CASSRSLQGVRSYGYTF.

The gene calls are TRBV4-3 and TRBJ2-3, with TRBD2 matching over 10 bases. Germline CDR1 is LGHNA and CDR2 is YSLEER. After removal of 1 base from V and 5 bases from J, the junction contained 9 bases not matched to a gene. This CDR3 is 17 amino acids long. CDR3 region: CASSQVTAGGPEDTQYF. CDR3 nucleotides: TGCGCCAGCAGCCAAGTTACAGCGGGGGGGCCTGAAGATACGCAGTATTTT.

The chain employs TRBV19 and TRBJ2-1, with 9 bases fitting TRBD2. The ends lost 1 base at V and 4 bases at J; junction bases unmatched: 5. The CDR3 covers 16 residues. Germline CDR1 is LNHDA and CDR2 is SQIVND (reference sequence). CDR3 loop: CASSIAPSGGYNEQFF. The DNA for the CDR3 is TGTGCCAGTAGTATAGCCCCCAGCGGGGGGTACAATGAGCAGTTCTTC.

The chain links TRBV19 to TRBJ1-5; maybe TRBD1 (5 bases). This CDR3 comprises 17 residues. The V end was cut by 4 bases, the J end by 6 bases, with 22 bases between. Germline CDR1 is LNHDA and CDR2 is SQIVND (reference sequence). CDR3 loop: CASSRKKVGGRGQPQHF. The DNA for the CDR3 is TGTGCCAGTAGTAGGAAGAAGGTGGGGGGGAGGGGTCAGCCCCAGCATTTT.

The chain uses TRBV7-9 and TRBJ2-1, with D tentatively TRBD2 (5 bases). V shed 2 bases and J shed 14 bases, with 16 bases lying between them. Germline assignment: CDR1 SEHNR and CDR2 FQNEAQ (reference sequence). This CDR3 region has 13 residues. The CDR3 here is CASSLLLGLAKFF. CDR3 DNA: TGTGCCAGCAGCTTACTACTCGGGCTAGCAAAGTTCTTC. Supplemented by reference TRBV7-9 and TRBJ2-1, the full variable domain reads DTGVSQNPRHKITKRGQNVTFRCDPISEHNRLYWYRQTLGQGPEFLTYFQNEAQLEKSRLLSDRFSAERPKGSFSTLEIQRTEQGDSAMYLCASSLLLGLAKFFGPGTRLTVL.

This sequence joins TRBV6-2 or TRBV6-3 and TRBJ1-1; TRBD1 might be the D (6 bases). V was pared by 2 bases and J by 4 bases, with 14 bases between. In germline, CDR1 is MNHEY, CDR2 SVGEGT. CDR3 length equals 15 residues. The CDR3, as DNA: TGTGCCAGCAGTTACACAGGGATGGACGCCACTGAAGCTTTCTTT. It yields the protein CASSYTGMDATEAFF.

The V and J genes are TRBV6-5 and TRBJ1-1; TRBD1 matches at 8 bases. V gave up 2 bases and J gave up 10 bases; unmatched junction bases: 3. CDR1 is MNHEY and CDR2 is SVGAGI in the germline V gene. The CDR3 length is 12 residues. CDR3 sequence reads: CASSYPTGVAFF. The CDR3 DNA sequence: TGTGCCAGCAGTTACCCGACAGGGGTAGCTTTCTTT.

CDR3 DNA: TGTGCCAGCAGCTGGGGACAGGGGCAATACGAGCAGTACTTC. Translation gives CASSWGQGQYEQYF. This chain joins TRBV7-9 and TRBJ2-7, with 10 bases fitting TRBD1. CDR3 size: 14 residues. CDR1 is SEHNR and CDR2 is FQNEAQ in the germline V gene (reference sequence). Trimming at V came to 4 bases and at J to 4 bases, leaving 4 bases not matched to a gene.

CDR3 region: CASSQERHSGRAMDTQYF. Here the CDR3 DNA reads TGTGCCAGCAGCCAAGAAAGGCACAGCGGGAGGGCCATGGATACGCAGTATTTT. The chain has TRBV3-1 (or the pseudogene TRBV3-2) and TRBJ2-3, with 10 bases lining up with TRBD2. The CDR3 extends over 18 amino acids. The J segment lost 6 bases and the V segment lost 0 bases, leaving 12 bases of the junction unmatched. Germline V gives CDR1 LGHDT, CDR2 YNNKEL (reference sequence).

The CDR3 here is CASSVVPGTGGNEQFF. CDR3 DNA sequence: TGTGCCAGCAGTGTCGTCCCCGGGACAGGGGGCAATGAGCAGTTCTTC. The chain is built from TRBV6-4 and TRBJ2-1; 11 bases fit TRBD1. Germline loops: CDR1 MRHNA, CDR2 SNTAGT. The ends lost 4 bases at V and 6 bases at J; junction bases unmatched: 8. The CDR3 is 16 amino acids.

The sample holds a few counts of this clone. This rearrangement joins TRBV18 to TRBJ1-6; D is uncertain. Germline V lookup: CDR1 KGHSH, CDR2 LQKENI. The CDR3 totals 14 residues. V lost 3 bases and J lost 0, with 3 bases in between. The CDR3 DNA is TGTGCCAGCTCACCCAGCTCCTATAATTCACCCCTCCACTTT. This encodes CASSPSSYNSPLHF. Filled out from reference TRBV18 and TRBJ1-6, the complete variable domain reads NAGVMQNPRHLVRRRGQEARLRCSPMKGHSHVYWYRQLPEEGLKFMVYLQKENIIDESGMPKERFSAEFPKEGPSILRIQQVVRGDSAAYFCASSPSSYNSPLHFGNGTRLTVT.

The chain joins TRBV20-1 to TRBJ2-2; D unclear. This CDR3 spans 11 amino acids. Germline loops: CDR1 DFQATT, CDR2 SNEGSKA (reference sequence). The germline V and J ends were trimmed by 3 bases and 4 bases, with 3 bases remaining between them. The CDR3 loop is CSASGTGELFF. CDR3 in DNA: TGCAGTGCTAGCGGCACCGGGGAGCTGTTTTTT.

The genes are TRBV6-5 and TRBJ2-7, with TRBD1 as a possible D gene (5 bases). Germline assignment: CDR1 MNHEY and CDR2 SVGAGI. The CDR3 contains 13 residues. The ends were cut back, 6 bases at V and 2 bases at J, with 11 bases in the middle. The CDR3: CASRYGHTYEQYF. As DNA, the CDR3 is TGTGCCAGCAGGTACGGACACACCTACGAGCAGTACTTC.

The chain couples TRBV29-1 to TRBJ2-1; 9 bases match TRBD1. The CDR3 has 14 amino acids. Trimming cost V 6 bases and J 6 bases; bases outside gene matches: 9. Germline assignment: CDR1 SQVTM and CDR2 ANQGSEA. DNA for the CDR3: TGCAGCGTCCGACGGGACAGGGTAATCAATGAGCAGTTCTTC. Translating gives CSVRRDRVINEQFF.

V usage is TRBV9 and J usage is TRBJ2-1, with 7 bases fitting TRBD2. CDR3 length: 15 amino acids. The ends lost 0 bases at V and 3 bases at J; junction bases unmatched: 3. Germline CDR1 SGDLS, CDR2 YYNGEE. CDR3 sequence: CASSVAAGDYNEQFF. CDR3 nucleotide sequence: TGTGCCAGCAGCGTAGCTGCGGGGGACTACAATGAGCAGTTCTTC.

V and J are TRBV19 and TRBJ2-7; D gene uncertain. Germline V CDR1 and CDR2: LNHDA, SQIVND (reference sequence). V was clipped by 5 bases and J by 2 bases, with 16 bases between them. CDR3 length: 15 amino acids. The CDR3 region is CASSSVPRSAYEQYF. The CDR3 nucleotides read TGTGCCAGTAGTTCAGTCCCCAGGTCCGCCTACGAGCAGTACTTC.

V usage is TRBV20-1 and J usage is TRBJ2-7; 12 positions agree with TRBD2. Germline assignment: CDR1 DFQATT and CDR2 SNEGSKA (reference sequence). The V and J ends lost 3 bases and 7 bases, in that order; junction bases with no gene match: 13. The CDR3 totals 16 residues. This CDR3 is CSASQLAGGPDREQYF. For the CDR3, the DNA is TGCAGTGCTAGTCAGCTAGCGGGGGGGCCGGATAGGGAGCAGTACTTC.

This chain joins TRBV4-2 and TRBJ1-4, with a tentative D call TRBD1 (5 bases). This CDR3 is built from 15 residues. Trimming shortened V by 2 bases and J by 8 bases, and 15 bases separated the two germline ends. Germline-derived CDR1 and CDR2 are LGHNA and YNFKEQ. CDR3 nucleotide sequence: TGTGCCAGCAGCCAAACCGGGGGGTCGGAGGAAAAACTGTTTTTT. Translated: CASSQTGGSEEKLFF.

The chain carries TRBV6-6 and TRBJ1-1; D uncertain. CDR1 and CDR2 (germline): MNHNY, SVGAGI (reference sequence). This CDR3 is built from 14 residues. Trimming took off 8 bases at V and 4 bases at J, with 17 bases between the two ends. The CDR3 sequence is CASFLTAQTTEAFF. In DNA form, the CDR3 reads TGTGCCAGCTTCCTCACAGCCCAGACCACTGAAGCTTTCTTT.

J is TRBJ2-7 and V is TRBV6-2 or TRBV6-3; 9 nucleotides line up with TRBD1. Germline CDR1 is MNHEY and CDR2 is SVGEGT. Trimming took 4 bases from V and 6 from J; bases not matched to a gene: 4. CDR3 length equals 13 residues. CDR3 sequence: CASSWDREFEQYF. The CDR3 bases are TGTGCCAGCAGTTGGGACAGGGAATTCGAGCAGTACTTC.

This clone was recorded only once. The V gene is TRBV29-1, the J gene TRBJ2-3; no reliable D call. The V gene lost 8 bases and the J gene lost 3 bases, with 15 bases spanning the gap. This CDR3 has 13 residues. Germline CDR1 SQVTM, CDR2 ANQGSEA. As DNA, the CDR3 is TGCAGCCTTAAACGACTTTTAACAGATACGCAGTATTTT. It is translated as CSLKRLLTDTQYF.

The chain couples TRBV10-3 to TRBJ1-6; D might be TRBD1 (5 bases). V lost 0 bases and J 13 bases, leaving 13 bases between the germline ends. Germline CDR1 and CDR2: ENHRY and SYGVKD. There are 14 residues in the CDR3. The CDR3 DNA reads TGTGCCATCAGTGAGTCCGGACGGACAAGGCCCCTCCACTTT. Amino acid sequence: CAISESGRTRPLHF.

The rearrangement joins TRBV3-1 (or the pseudogene TRBV3-2) to TRBJ2-3; the match to TRBD2 covers 9 bases. Trimming at V came to 4 bases and at J to 0 bases, leaving 2 bases not matched to a gene. In germline, CDR1 is LGHDT, CDR2 YNNKEL (reference sequence). The CDR3 runs to 15 residues. The DNA for the CDR3 is TGTGCCAGCAGCCGGACTAGCGTTAGCACAGATACGCAGTATTTT. This codes for CASSRTSVSTDTQYF.

This sequence joins TRBV3-1 (or the pseudogene TRBV3-2) and TRBJ1-3; D is unresolved. The CDR3 length is 16 residues. The V gene's germline CDR1 is LGHDT and CDR2 YNNKEL (reference sequence). Trimming shortened V by 1 base and J by 0 bases, and 10 bases separated the two germline ends. The CDR3 sequence: CASSQVLEFSGNTIYF. The DNA for the CDR3 is TGTGCCAGCAGCCAAGTCTTAGAGTTCTCTGGAAACACCATATATTTT.

As DNA, the CDR3 is TGTGCCAGTAGTCTCTTCCGTGGGACAGGGGCCTACGAGCAGTACTTC. Its protein is CASSLFRGTGAYEQYF. The chain couples TRBV19 to TRBJ2-7; 10 nucleotides align to TRBD1. The V and J ends lost 5 bases and 2 bases, in that order; junction bases with no gene match: 9. The germline V gene has CDR1 LNHDA and CDR2 SQIVND (reference sequence). This CDR3 region has 16 residues.

V and J are TRBV29-1 and TRBJ1-1; D is uncertain. The CDR3 extends over 13 amino acids. The V end was cut by 4 bases, the J end by 1 base, with 10 bases between. From germline, CDR1 is SQVTM and CDR2 ANQGSEA. This CDR3 reads CSVGQRQNTEAFF. As DNA, the CDR3 is TGCAGCGTTGGGCAGCGCCAGAACACTGAAGCTTTCTTT.

The V gene is TRBV4-3, the J gene TRBJ1-1, with TRBD1 matching over 10 bases. V was clipped by 0 bases and J by 0 bases; unmatched bases: 4. There are 17 residues in the CDR3. CDR1 and CDR2 from the germline V gene are LGHNA and YSLEER. The CDR3 loop reads CASSQDFGTGVNTEAFF. The CDR3 region has the DNA TGCGCCAGCAGCCAAGATTTCGGGACAGGGGTGAACACTGAAGCTTTCTTT.

This clone was found many times. The chain is built from TRBV28 and TRBJ1-3; D is possibly TRBD1 (6 bases). The V and J ends lost 2 bases and 2 bases respectively, with 10 bases between them. This CDR3 is built from 15 residues. Germline lookup yields CDR1 MDHEN and CDR2 SYDVKM. The CDR3 sequence: CASSLMGTTGNTIYF. CDR3 coding DNA: TGTGCCAGCAGTTTAATGGGGACAACTGGAAACACCATATATTTT.